The table lists the clone carrying this TCR beta chain with a few counts. Its antigen remains unidentified. The sample is drawn from a study of metastatic and nonmetastatic thyroid tumors. At the level of the study: Comparative analysis of repertoires was undertaken across blood and tumor or nodule tissue obtained from malignant and benign thyroid patients.

Patients were all untreated before their thyroid surgery. This CDR3 is built from 11 residues. The V and J ends lost 6 bases and 9 bases respectively, with 9 bases between them. CDR1 MNHEY and CDR2 SVGEGT come from the germline V gene. Study results and limitations: It was reported that TCR beta diversity was significantly higher in malignant thyroid tumors than benign nodules, in blood and tumor.

Original processing notes: The study took CDR3 differences across clinicopathological groups and made a distant-metastasis classifier for papillary thyroid cancer from them. From the PCR reads, TCRdb re-called clones with MiXCR. These V and J calls rely on TCRdb rather than the paper's analysis. The sample lists about 16,000 clones; around 25% were seen once. The TCR originated in a female donor with papillary thyroid cancer or a benign thyroid nodule (not recorded which). Some clones in this sample may be carry-over from other donors' samples. J is TRBJ2-1 and V is TRBV6-2 or TRBV6-3; D is undetermined. The sequencing input was adjacent normal tissue. CDR3 DNA: TGTGCCAGCAGGTTCGGCCTTGAGCAGTTCTTC. The encoded protein is CASRFGLEQFF.